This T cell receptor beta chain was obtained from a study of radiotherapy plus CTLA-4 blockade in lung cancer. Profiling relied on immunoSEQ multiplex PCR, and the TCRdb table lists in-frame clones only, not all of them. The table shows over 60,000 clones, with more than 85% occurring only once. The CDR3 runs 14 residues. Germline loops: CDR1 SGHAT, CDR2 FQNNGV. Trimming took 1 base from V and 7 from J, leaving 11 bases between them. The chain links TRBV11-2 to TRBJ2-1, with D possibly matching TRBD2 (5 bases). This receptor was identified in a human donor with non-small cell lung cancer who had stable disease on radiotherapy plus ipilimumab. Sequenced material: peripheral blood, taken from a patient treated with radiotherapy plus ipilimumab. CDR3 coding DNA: TGTGCCAGCAGCTTAGCCCCACTAGGGAATGAGCAGTTCTTC. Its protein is CASSLAPLGNEQFF. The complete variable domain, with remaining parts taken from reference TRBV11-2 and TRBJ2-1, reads EAGVAQSPRYKIIEKRQSVAFWCNPISGHATLYWYQQILGQGPKLLIQFQNNGVVDDSQLPKDRFSAERLKGVDSTLKIQPAKLEDSAVYLCASSLAPLGNEQFFGPGTRLTVL.